These T cell receptor beta chains were read from a single sample in a study of T cells after yellow fever vaccination. MiXCR was run by TCRdb on the 5' RACE reads, yielding one entry per CDR3 protein. The sample carries some 48,000 distinct CDR3 sequences, roughly 6.4% recorded once. Specimen: PBMCs, either bulk or a sorted T-cell subset (CD4+, CD8+, memory, or dextramer-sorted; not recorded which), collected 45 days after the yellow fever booster vaccination. These TCRs come from a man between 25 and 39 years old who received the YFV17D yellow fever vaccine. Each CDR3 is given with its conserved first and last residue. Each record gives: V gene, J gene, clone size, D gene, CDR3 DNA, CDR3 protein. A D gene is named only where the DNA matches it firmly. Some rows mark clone size as missing; the rest say once, few, many or name a class of expanded clone.

TRBV6-5,TRBJ2-5,medium-sized,TRBD2,TGTGCCAGCAGTTACCCCGGGAGGGCCAGGAGTCTGGAGACCCAGTACTTC,CASSYPGRARSLETQYF
TRBV7-9,TRBJ2-5,many,TRBD2,TGTGCCAGCAGCTTAGCGCAGGGACTAGCGAGGGAGACCCAGTACTTC,CASSLAQGLARETQYF
TRBV7-2,TRBJ2-1,many,.,TGTGCCAGCAGCTCTAGCGAAAGCTCCTACAATGAGCAGTTCTTC,CASSSSESSYNEQFF
TRBV5-5,TRBJ2-7,.,TRBD1,TGTGCCAGCAGTTACGAGACAGGGTACAACGAGCAGTACTTC,CASSYETGYNEQYF
TRBV6-2/TRBV6-3,TRBJ2-2,many,.,TGTGCCAGCAGCCCCGACTCATCCACCGGGGAGCTGTTTTTT,CASSPDSSTGELFF
TRBV29-1,TRBJ2-3,many,.,TGCAGCGCCGTACCTCAAATAGCGGCCACAGATACGCAGTATTTT,CSAVPQIAATDTQYF
TRBV7-2,TRBJ2-2,.,TRBD1,TGTGCCAGCAGCCCCAGAGTAGGGGACAGGGGTCCCGGGGAGCTGTTTTTT,CASSPRVGDRGPGELFF
TRBV20-1,TRBJ2-3,.,.,TGCAGTGCCTTCAGGGGATCGGGTACAGATACGCAGTATTTT,CSAFRGSGTDTQYF
TRBV5-1,TRBJ2-2,many,TRBD2,TGCGCCAGCAGCTACCGACTAGCGGGAAACACCGGGGAGCTGTTTTTT,CASSYRLAGNTGELFF
TRBV18,TRBJ2-7,.,.,TGTGCCAGTCTACGAGACAGACACACGGGAGAGCAGTACTTC,CASLRDRHTGEQYF
TRBV11-2,TRBJ2-4,many,TRBD1,TGTGCCAGCAGCATCGGGACAGGCGGGAACATTCAGTACTTC,CASSIGTGGNIQYF
TRBV20-1,TRBJ2-1,many,TRBD2,TGCAGTGCTGTCGGGACTAGCGGGAGGGCGGTTAAGGATGAGCAGTTCTTC,CSAVGTSGRAVKDEQFF
TRBV7-2,TRBJ2-7,few,.,TGTGCCAGCACCATTGGGGCAGGACCCTACGAGCAGTACTTC,CASTIGAGPYEQYF
TRBV7-7,TRBJ2-7,many,.,TGTGCCAGCAGCTTAGCGTTCCTCGTGGGCGAGCAGTACTTC,CASSLAFLVGEQYF
TRBV13,TRBJ2-7,.,TRBD2,TGTGCCAGCAGCCACCGACTAGCGGGAGGCTACGAGCAGTACTTC,CASSHRLAGGYEQYF
TRBV24-1,TRBJ2-1,.,.,TGTGTCACCAGTGATTTGAGGGGGTCCTCCTACAATGAGCAGTTCTTC,CVTSDLRGSSYNEQFF
TRBV3-1,TRBJ2-5,.,.,TGTGCCAGCTGCCAAGATCGCGGTACGGGCACCCAAGAGACCCAGTACTTC,CASCQDRGTGTQETQYF
TRBV20-1,TRBJ2-3,few,TRBD1,TGCAGTGCGCCCCGGGACAGGGGTTTGGATACGCAGTATTTT,CSAPRDRGLDTQYF
TRBV20-1,TRBJ1-1,few,.,TGCAGTGCTAGAATGCTGGTCACTGAAGCTTTCTTT,CSARMLVTEAFF
TRBV7-2,TRBJ2-5,.,TRBD2,TGTGCCAGCAGCTTAGAACTAGCGGGCTACCAAGAGACCCAGTACTTC,CASSLELAGYQETQYF
TRBV4-1,TRBJ1-5,once,.,TGCGCCAGCAGCCAAGGAAGGACGAGGGGTCAGCCCCAGCATTTT,CASSQGRTRGQPQHF
TRBV20-1,TRBJ1-5,many,TRBD1,TGCAGTGCCAGAGACAGGGGCTCTAGTCAGCCCCAGCATTTT,CSARDRGSSQPQHF
TRBV20-1,TRBJ2-7,.,TRBD2,TGCAGTGCTAGTGAGACGGGACTAGTCAATTACGAGCAGTACTTC,CSASETGLVNYEQYF
TRBV7-9,TRBJ2-1,.,TRBD2,TGTGCCAGCCCGGGACTAGCCTCGAATGAGCAGTTCTTC,CASPGLASNEQFF
TRBV6-4,TRBJ2-3,many,TRBD2,TGTGCCAGCAGTGACTCCGGGACTAGCGGGACAGATACGCAGTATTTT,CASSDSGTSGTDTQYF
TRBV6-5,TRBJ2-3,.,.,TGTGCCAGCAGTTACATAAGGGGCGCAGATACGCAGTATTTT,CASSYIRGADTQYF
TRBV20-1,TRBJ1-2,.,.,TGCAGTGCAGCCGGGGGGCCGGAGTTGGGAGTGTATGGCTACACCTTC,CSAAGGPELGVYGYTF
TRBV20-1,TRBJ2-1,.,.,TGCAGTGGGAGGCAGGGGGGTGGGTACAATGAGCAGTTCTTC,CSGRQGGGYNEQFF